The clone carrying this T cell receptor beta chain has only a few counts. Combining a sample-barcoded 5' primer with a J-beta primer mix, a second PCR ran for roughly 7 to 11 cycles. TCRdb redid the calling of the 5' RACE reads with MiXCR, one entry per CDR3 protein. Among some 1.6 million distinct CDR3 sequences listed, 30% to 40% were seen once. This record comes from a study of blood T cells in healthy people across ages. This CDR3 is 17 amino acids long. V lost 3 bases and J lost 1; bases outside the gene matches: 9. The TCR originated in a woman aged 25 to 39 in good health. Sequences were obtained from blood. The rearrangement joins TRBV12-3 or TRBV12-4 to TRBJ2-3, with TRBD1 matching 8 bases. The CDR3 reads CASSFNPMDRGTDTQYF. The DNA of the CDR3 is TGTGCCAGCAGTTTTAACCCGATGGACAGGGGCACAGATACGCAGTATTTT.